The T cell receptor beta chain described here comes from a study of T cells expressing NK-cell markers. As concerns this clonotype: Its antigen is as yet unknown.

General observations from the study: The study did not resolve the HCMV specificity of expanded NKG2C+ T cell clones.

With UMIs, 5'RACE template switching was used to make TCR beta cDNA. TCRdb reprocessed the 5' RACE reads and reports one entry per CDR3 protein, with no DNA. This specimen shows a few hundred thousand distinct CDR3 sequences; the ten leading clones hold approximately 3.6%. Material for sequencing was blood T cells: a sorted CD56 or NKG2C T cell subset, CD4+ or CD8+ T cells, or bulk PBMC T cells (not recorded which). The clonotype originates from a man in his late teens or twenties in good health.

The CDR3 here is CASSWDPTKGYTF. The J gene is TRBJ1-2, the V gene TRBV6-5; TCRdb's assignment of TRBD1 cannot be checked, as there is no DNA. CDR3 size: 13 residues. CDR1 is MNHEY and CDR2 is SVGAGI in the germline V gene.